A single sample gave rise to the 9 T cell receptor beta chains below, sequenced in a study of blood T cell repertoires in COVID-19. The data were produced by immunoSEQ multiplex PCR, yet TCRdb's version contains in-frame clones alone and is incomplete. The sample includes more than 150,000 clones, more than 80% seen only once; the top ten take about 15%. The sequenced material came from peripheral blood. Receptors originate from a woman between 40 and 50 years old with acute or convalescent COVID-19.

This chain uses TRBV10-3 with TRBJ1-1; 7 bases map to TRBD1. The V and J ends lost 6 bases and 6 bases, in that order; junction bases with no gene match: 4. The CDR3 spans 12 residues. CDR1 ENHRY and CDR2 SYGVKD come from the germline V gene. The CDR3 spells CAIRMGTAEAFF. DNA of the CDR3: TGTGCCATCAGGATGGGGACAGCTGAAGCTTTCTTT.

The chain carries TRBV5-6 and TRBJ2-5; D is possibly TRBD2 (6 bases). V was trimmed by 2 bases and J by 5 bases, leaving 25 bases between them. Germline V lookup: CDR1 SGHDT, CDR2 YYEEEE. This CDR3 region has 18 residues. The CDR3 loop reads CASSFQVSGSGEAETQYF. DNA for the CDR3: TGTGCCAGCAGCTTTCAAGTTTCCGGGAGCGGTGAGGCGGAGACCCAGTACTTC.

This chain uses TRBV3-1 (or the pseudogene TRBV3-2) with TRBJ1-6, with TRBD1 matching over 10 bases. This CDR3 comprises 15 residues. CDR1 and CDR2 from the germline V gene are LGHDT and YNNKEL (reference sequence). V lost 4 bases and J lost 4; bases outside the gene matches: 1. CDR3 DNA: TGTGCCAGCAGCCTGGGACAGGGGTATAATTCACCCCTCCACTTT. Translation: CASSLGQGYNSPLHF.

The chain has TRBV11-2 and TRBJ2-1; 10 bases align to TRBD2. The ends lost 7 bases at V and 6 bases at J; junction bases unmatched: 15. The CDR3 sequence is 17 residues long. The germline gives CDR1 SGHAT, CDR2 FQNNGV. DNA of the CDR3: TGTGCCAGCATACAAGCGGGGGGGATGGTTGGGCGCAATGAGCAGTTCTTC. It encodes CASIQAGGMVGRNEQFF. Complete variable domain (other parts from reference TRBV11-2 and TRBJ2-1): EAGVAQSPRYKIIEKRQSVAFWCNPISGHATLYWYQQILGQGPKLLIQFQNNGVVDDSQLPKDRFSAERLKGVDSTLKIQPAKLEDSAVYLCASIQAGGMVGRNEQFFGPGTRLTVL.

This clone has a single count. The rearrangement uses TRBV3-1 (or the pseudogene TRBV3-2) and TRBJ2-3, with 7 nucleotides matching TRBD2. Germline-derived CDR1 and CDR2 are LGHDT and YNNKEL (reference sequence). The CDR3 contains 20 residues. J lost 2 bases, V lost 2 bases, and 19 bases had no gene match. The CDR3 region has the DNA TGTGCCAGCAGCCAATTTGGACTAGGGGTTTTGCGACATACCACAGATACGCAGTATTTT. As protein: CASSQFGLGVLRHTTDTQYF.

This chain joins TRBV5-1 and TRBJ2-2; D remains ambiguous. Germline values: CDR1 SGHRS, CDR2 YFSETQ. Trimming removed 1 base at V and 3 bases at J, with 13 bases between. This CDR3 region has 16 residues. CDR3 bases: TGCGCCAGCAGCTTGAGCCTAGTCCGCGACACCGGGGAGCTGTTTTTT. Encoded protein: CASSLSLVRDTGELFF.

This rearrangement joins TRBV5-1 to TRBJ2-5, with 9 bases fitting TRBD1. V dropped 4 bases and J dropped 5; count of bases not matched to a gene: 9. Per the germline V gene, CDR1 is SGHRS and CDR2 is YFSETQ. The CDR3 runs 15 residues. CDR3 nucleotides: TGCGCCAGCAGCAACACGGACAGGGGAGGGGAGACCCAGTACTTC. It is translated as CASSNTDRGGETQYF.

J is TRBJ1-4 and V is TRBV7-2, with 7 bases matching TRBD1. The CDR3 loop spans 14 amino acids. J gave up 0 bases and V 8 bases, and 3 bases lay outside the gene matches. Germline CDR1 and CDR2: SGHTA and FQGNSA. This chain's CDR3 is CASRTGPTNEKLFF. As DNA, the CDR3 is TGTGCCAGCCGGACAGGACCAACTAATGAAAAACTGTTTTTT.

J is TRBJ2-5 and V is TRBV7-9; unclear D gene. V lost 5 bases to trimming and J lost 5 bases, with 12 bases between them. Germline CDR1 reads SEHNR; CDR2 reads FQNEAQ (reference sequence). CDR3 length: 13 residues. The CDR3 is CASSRRYVETQYF. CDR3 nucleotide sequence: TGTGCCAGCAGCCGTAGATATGTGGAGACCCAGTACTTC. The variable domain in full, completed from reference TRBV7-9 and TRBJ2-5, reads DTGVSQNPRHKITKRGQNVTFRCDPISEHNRLYWYRQTLGQGPEFLTYFQNEAQLEKSRLLSDRFSAERPKGSFSTLEIQRTEQGDSAMYLCASSRRYVETQYFGPGTRLLVL.